This T cell receptor beta chain appears in the sequencing data of a study of OX40 agonist ivuxolimab in advanced cancers. For the study at large: At doses from 0.01 to 10 mg/kg, patients were given intravenous ivuxolimab every 2 weeks. Overall study findings and caveats: Clonal expansion by week 6 occurred in CD4+ and CD8+ blood T cells (at 0.1 to 3.0 mg/kg).

This clone was recorded once. Its target is not known. The germline V gene has CDR1 SGHNT and CDR2 YYREEE (reference sequence). V was clipped by 4 bases and J by 4 bases, with 8 bases between them. This CDR3 is built from 13 residues. The repertoire was sequenced with immunoSEQ multiplex PCR; TCRdb's copy has only in-frame clones and lacks some. Among tens of thousands of clones listed, 80% to 90% were seen once. V gene TRBV5-4 combines with J gene TRBJ1-4; D unclear. Sequencing was performed on CD4+ or CD8+ T cells sorted from blood, taken in a trial of the OX40 agonist ivuxolimab. The source is an adult with an advanced solid tumor such as melanoma, head and neck, liver or kidney cancer. In DNA, the CDR3 is TGTGCCAGCAGCCAAGACGGTAATGAAAAACTGTTTTTT. Its protein is CASSQDGNEKLFF.